This TCR beta chain was captured by sequencing in a study of blood T cell repertoires in COVID-19. Looking at the study overall: Both acute and convalescent COVID-19 samples were obtained from the United States, Italy and Spain. Sample material is recorded as cDNA or gDNA derived from T cells, B-cell-depleted T cells, or PBMCs.

Authors' methods: Researchers report that nucleated cell counts were estimated from reference gene primer amplification. Generated by immunoSEQ multiplex PCR, the TCRdb table keeps only in-frame clones and is missing some. V, J and clone size derive from that table, while D and trimming were established from the DNA sequence. This sample carries about 240,000 clones, around 85% of them seen once, and the ten largest clones take 2.5% to 3.5%. The V end was cut by 6 bases, the J end by 5 bases, with 8 bases between. This CDR3 is built from 12 residues. Germline V gives CDR1 SNHLY, CDR2 FYNNEI. This sequence joins TRBV2 and TRBJ1-5; D gene uncertain. Sequences were obtained from peripheral blood. The clonotype originates from a woman aged 25 to 45 who had recovered from COVID-19. The CDR3 region has the DNA TGTGCCAGCAGCCTTAGTGATCAGCCCCAGCATTTT. It is translated as CASSLSDQPQHF.